This paragraph reports one TCR beta chain. No antigen is known for it. The source of the sample is a study of T cell responses to AZD1222 COVID-19 vaccine. General observations from the study: When two AZD1222 doses had been given, Spike-specific TCR breadth and depth rose. Regions left unmutated in variants are reportedly the target of nearly half of spike-specific TCRs.

Trimming stripped 2 bases from V and 3 bases from J, with 10 bases between. Germline V gives CDR1 MNHEY, CDR2 SVGEGT. The length of the CDR3 is 15 residues. Here immunoSEQ multiplex PCR was the method, and the copy in TCRdb shows in-frame clones only, minus some. Of roughly 180,000 clones listed, over 85% are singletons. The origin of this receptor is an adult who received the MenACWY meningococcal vaccine as a control. This specimen was peripheral blood, taken 28 days after the second dose of the MenACWY control vaccine. The chain has TRBV6-2 or TRBV6-3 and TRBJ2-2; a possible D gene is TRBD1 (5 bases). In nucleotides, the CDR3 is TGTGCCAGCAGTTACGAGGCAGGGCACACCGGGGAGCTGTTTTTT. Encoded protein: CASSYEAGHTGELFF.